The clone carrying this T cell receptor beta chain was recorded only once. Recruited during active infection, patients (from Seattle) were subsequently followed longitudinally. Authors' methods: Nucleated cell number was recorded as an estimate derived from reference gene primer amplification. TCRdb's copy holds only in-frame clones and misses some; the assay was immunoSEQ multiplex PCR. Clonal size and the V and J genes are those of that table, whereas D and trimming came from the DNA. The repertoire includes about 480,000 clones, about 87% of them detected once, and 10% to 15% sits in the top ten. The data are from a study of blood T cell repertoires in COVID-19. The wider study: Italy, Spain and the United States were the sources of the convalescent and acute COVID-19 samples. From T cells, B-cell-depleted T cells, or PBMCs came the material, which was cDNA or gDNA.

The CDR3 is 15 residues long. Trimming shortened V by 3 bases and J by 1 base, and 12 bases separated the two germline ends. Germline V CDR1 and CDR2: LGHDT, YNNKEL (reference sequence). The sample comprised peripheral blood. The rearrangement links TRBV3-1 (or the pseudogene TRBV3-2) to TRBJ1-1, with unresolved D. This receptor was identified in a woman between 50 and 59 years old with COVID-19, enrolled during active disease. The CDR3 DNA reads TGTGCCAGCAGCCACAGAGGTATACGGAACACTGAAGCTTTCTTT. Its protein product is CASSHRGIRNTEAFF.